The clone carrying this T cell receptor beta chain was observed once. Its antigen is undetermined. The authors amplified TCR beta CDR3 regions from RNA transcripts. RT-PCR in the first round used HTBI primers; a second-round multiplex PCR followed. In TCRdb, the multiplex PCR reads were re-called with MiXCR into one record per CDR3 protein. Of around 1,200,000 distinct CDR3 sequences in the sample, about two fifths are singletons; the top ten hold 11%. The data derive from a study of Graves' ophthalmopathy and Graves' hyperthyroidism. Study overall: If no ophthalmopathy appeared within 18 months of follow-up, hyperthyroidism was termed stable.

General study results and limits: Ophthalmopathy versus stable hyperthyroidism: 13-signature model gave around 90% sensitivity, 81.08% specificity. Also, most clonotypes expanded in the thyroid above 0.001 frequency appeared in blood.

V lost 1 base and J 5 bases, leaving 11 bases between the germline ends. Germline values: CDR1 SGHTA, CDR2 FQGNSA. The CDR3 runs to 14 residues. Included hyperthyroidism patients were aged 18 to 65 and newly diagnosed (under 2 months' duration). The V call is TRBV7-2, the J call TRBJ2-5; D is ambiguous. The clonotype comes from an adult man with Graves' hyperthyroidism. The sequenced material came from peripheral blood or thyroid tissue (not recorded which). The CDR3 loop reads CASSLDVGDETQYF. CDR3 nucleotide sequence: TGTGCCAGCAGCTTAGACGTGGGTGACGAGACCCAGTACTTC.